There are a few counts of the clone carrying this TCR beta chain. No antigen is known for it. Trimming removed 1 base from V and 8 bases from J; junction bases left unmatched: 5. There are 14 residues in the CDR3. Germline assignment: CDR1 LNHDA and CDR2 SQIVND (reference sequence). Both 60 Vbeta primers and 13 Jbeta primers went into the PCR. The data were produced by immunoSEQ multiplex PCR, yet TCRdb's version contains in-frame clones alone and is incomplete. The sample records 150,000 to 200,000 clones, over 75% being singletons. These data originate in a study of cytomegalovirus exposure and HLA in healthy donors. Notes on the study in general: The study found most TCR sequences rare, yet found some public TCRs in many donors. Highest at DRB1 and lowest at HLA-C, TCR association rates differed among HLA loci in a later analysis.

Sequenced material: PBMCs. The clonotype originates from a woman in her forties or fifties in good health and CMV-seronegative. The J gene is TRBJ2-7, the V gene TRBV19; 10 bases line up with TRBD2. CDR3 coding DNA: TGTGCCAGTAGTATAGCTAGCGGGAGCTCTCAGCAGTACTTC. Amino acids: CASSIASGSSQQYF.